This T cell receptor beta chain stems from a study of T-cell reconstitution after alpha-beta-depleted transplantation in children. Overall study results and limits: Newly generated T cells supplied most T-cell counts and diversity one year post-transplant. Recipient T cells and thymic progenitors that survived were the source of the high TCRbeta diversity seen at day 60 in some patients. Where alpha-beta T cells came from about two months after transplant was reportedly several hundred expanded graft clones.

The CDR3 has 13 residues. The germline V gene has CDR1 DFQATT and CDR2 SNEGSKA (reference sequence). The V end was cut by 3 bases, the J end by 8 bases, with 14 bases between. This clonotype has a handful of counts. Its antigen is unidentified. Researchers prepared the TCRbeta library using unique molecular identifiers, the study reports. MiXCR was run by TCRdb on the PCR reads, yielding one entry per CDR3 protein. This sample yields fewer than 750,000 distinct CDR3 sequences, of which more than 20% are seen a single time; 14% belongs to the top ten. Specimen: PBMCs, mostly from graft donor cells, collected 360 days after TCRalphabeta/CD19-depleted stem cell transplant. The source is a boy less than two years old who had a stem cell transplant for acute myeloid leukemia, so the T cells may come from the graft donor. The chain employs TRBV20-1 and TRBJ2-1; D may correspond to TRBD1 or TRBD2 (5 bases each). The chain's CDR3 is CSARTPGTDEQFF. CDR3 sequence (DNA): TGCAGTGCTAGGACCCCCGGGACCGATGAGCAGTTCTTC.